The present entry profiles one T cell receptor beta chain with its context. Its antigen remains unknown. A much more abundant neighbour one base away suggests this may be a read error. These data originate in a study of post-analysis software for immune sequencing data. The CDR3 runs to 14 residues. The germline gives CDR1 SGHDT, CDR2 YYEEEE. The V end was cut by 3 bases, the J end by 0 bases, with 10 bases between. Unique molecular identifiers had been added to the TCR beta cDNA libraries. TCRdb recomputed calls from the PCR reads with MiXCR, one row per CDR3 protein. Of roughly 410,000 distinct CDR3 sequences in the sample, around a third were seen once. Study findings and constraints: Controls' normalized Chao1 diversity significantly exceeded that of multiple sclerosis patients. Five or six TRBV segments were significantly more frequent in patients than in controls. TRBV5-6, TRBV5-1 and TRBV20-1 were among these segments. Samples made in the same batch grouped tightly together by F measure.

This sequence was found in a girl between 10 and 17 years old with multiple sclerosis. The sample taken for sequencing was blood. The rearrangement joins TRBV5-6 to TRBJ2-7, with TRBD1 as a possible D gene (6 bases). The CDR3 reads CASSWIGGSYEQYF. In nucleotides, the CDR3 is TGTGCCAGCAGCTGGATAGGGGGCTCCTACGAGCAGTACTTC.